The present T cell receptor (beta chain) was sequenced within a study of blood T cell repertoires in COVID-19. For the study at large: Cohort 3 donors were reported recovered after two negative PCRs, clearance, or symptom resolution. Nucleic acid was either cDNA or gDNA, and it came from T cells, B-cell-depleted T cells, or PBMCs.

Clones were sequenced by immunoSEQ multiplex PCR, and TCRdb holds only the in-frame ones, with some missing. The data hold approximately 190,000 clones, with approximately 90% observed a single time. V lost 2 bases, J lost 6 bases, and 16 bases lay in between. Germline-derived CDR1 and CDR2 are SGHTA and FQGNSA. The CDR3 sequence is 15 residues long. Self-reported history from a screening survey and questionnaire set each donor's cohort. This clonotype was obtained from a woman in her thirties or forties in a cohort exposed to, infected with or recovered from COVID-19 (not recorded which). The V call is TRBV7-2, the J call TRBJ1-1, with D tentatively TRBD1 (6 bases). Sequencing input: PBMCs or T cells enriched from blood (not recorded which). The CDR3 DNA follows: TGTGCCAGCAGCTTACTCCTGGGCAGGGGAGCTGAAGCTTTCTTT. Its translation: CASSLLLGRGAEAFF.